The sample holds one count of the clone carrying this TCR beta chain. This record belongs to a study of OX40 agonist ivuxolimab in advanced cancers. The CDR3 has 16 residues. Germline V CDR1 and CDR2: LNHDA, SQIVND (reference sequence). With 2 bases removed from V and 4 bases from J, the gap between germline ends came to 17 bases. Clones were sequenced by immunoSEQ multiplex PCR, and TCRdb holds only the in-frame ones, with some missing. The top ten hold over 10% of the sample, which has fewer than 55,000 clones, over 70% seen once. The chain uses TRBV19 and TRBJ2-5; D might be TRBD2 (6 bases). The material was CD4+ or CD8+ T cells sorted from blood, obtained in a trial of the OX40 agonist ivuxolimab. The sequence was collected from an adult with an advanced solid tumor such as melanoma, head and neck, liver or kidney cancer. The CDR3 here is CASSIKSSGLRETQYF. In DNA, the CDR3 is TGTGCCAGTAGTATAAAAAGCAGCGGGCTACGAGAGACCCAGTACTTC. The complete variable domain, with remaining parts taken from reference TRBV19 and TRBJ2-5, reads DGGITQSPKYLFRKEGQNVTLSCEQNLNHDAMYWYRQDPGQGLRLIYYSQIVNDFQKGDIAEGYSVSREKKESFPLTVTSAQKNPTAFYLCASSIKSSGLRETQYFGPGTRLLVL.